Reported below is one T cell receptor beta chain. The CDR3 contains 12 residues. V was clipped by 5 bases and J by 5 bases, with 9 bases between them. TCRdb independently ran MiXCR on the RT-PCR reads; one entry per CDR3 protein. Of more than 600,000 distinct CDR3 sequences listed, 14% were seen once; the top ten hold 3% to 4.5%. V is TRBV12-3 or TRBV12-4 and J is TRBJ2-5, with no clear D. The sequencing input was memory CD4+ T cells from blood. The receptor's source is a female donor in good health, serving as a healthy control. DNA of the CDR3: TGTGCCAGCAGTCCCATAAGGGAGACCCAGTACTTC. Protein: CASSPIRETQYF.